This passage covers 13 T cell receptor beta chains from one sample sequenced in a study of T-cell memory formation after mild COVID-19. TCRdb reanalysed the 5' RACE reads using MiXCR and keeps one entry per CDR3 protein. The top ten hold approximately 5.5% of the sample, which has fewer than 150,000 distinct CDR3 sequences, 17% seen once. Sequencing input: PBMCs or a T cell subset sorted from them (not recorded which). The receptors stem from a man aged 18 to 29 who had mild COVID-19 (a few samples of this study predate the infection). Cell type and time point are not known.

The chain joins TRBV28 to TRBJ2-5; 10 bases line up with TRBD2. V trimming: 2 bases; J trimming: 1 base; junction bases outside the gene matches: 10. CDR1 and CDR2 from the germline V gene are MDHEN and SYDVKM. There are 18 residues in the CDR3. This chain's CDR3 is CASSLGWGLAGGQETQYF. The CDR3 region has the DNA TGTGCCAGCAGTTTAGGTTGGGGATTAGCGGGGGGCCAAGAGACCCAGTACTTC.

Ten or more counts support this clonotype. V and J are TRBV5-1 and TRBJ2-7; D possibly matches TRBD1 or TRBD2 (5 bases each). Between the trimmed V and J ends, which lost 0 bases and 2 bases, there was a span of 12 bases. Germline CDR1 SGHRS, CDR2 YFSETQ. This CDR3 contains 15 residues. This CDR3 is CASSLDGTPTYEQYV. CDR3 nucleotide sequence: TGCGCCAGCAGCTTGGACGGGACCCCCACCTACGAGCAGTACGTC.

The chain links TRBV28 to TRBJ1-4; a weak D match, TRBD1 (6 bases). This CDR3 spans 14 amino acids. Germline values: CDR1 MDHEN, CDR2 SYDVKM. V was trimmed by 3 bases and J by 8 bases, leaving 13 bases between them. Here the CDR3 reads CASSFWRGTEKLFF. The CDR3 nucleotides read TGTGCCAGCAGTTTTTGGAGGGGGACCGAAAAACTGTTTTTT.

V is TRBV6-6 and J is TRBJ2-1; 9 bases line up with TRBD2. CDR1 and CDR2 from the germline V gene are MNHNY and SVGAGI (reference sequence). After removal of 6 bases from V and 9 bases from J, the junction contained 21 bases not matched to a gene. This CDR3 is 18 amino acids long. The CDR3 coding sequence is TGTGCCAGCAGCCCCCGGGGAGCGGGGGGATATCACGACGTTGAGCAGTTCTTC. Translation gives CASSPRGAGGYHDVEQFF.

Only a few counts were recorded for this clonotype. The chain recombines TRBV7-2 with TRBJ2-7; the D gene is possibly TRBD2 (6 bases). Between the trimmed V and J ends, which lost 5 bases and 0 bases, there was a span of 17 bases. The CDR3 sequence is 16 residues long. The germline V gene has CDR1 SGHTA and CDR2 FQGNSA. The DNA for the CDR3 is TGTGCCAGCAGCCCCTACCGCGGGGTTAGCTCCTACGAGCAGTACTTC. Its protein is CASSPYRGVSSYEQYF.

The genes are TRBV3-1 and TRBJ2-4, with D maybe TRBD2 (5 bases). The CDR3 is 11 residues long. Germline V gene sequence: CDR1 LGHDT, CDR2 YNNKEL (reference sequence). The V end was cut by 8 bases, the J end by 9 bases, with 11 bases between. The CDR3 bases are TGTGCCAGCGGGCTGGCGGGCATTCAGTACTTC. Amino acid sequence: CASGLAGIQYF.

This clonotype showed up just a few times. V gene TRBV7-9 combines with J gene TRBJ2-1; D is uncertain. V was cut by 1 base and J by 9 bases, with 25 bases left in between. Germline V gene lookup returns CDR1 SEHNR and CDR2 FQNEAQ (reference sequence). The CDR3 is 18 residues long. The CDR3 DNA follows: TGTGCCAGCAGCTTAGGAACTTCACAGTCCAAGGAATCGGGTGAGCAGTTCTTC. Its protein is CASSLGTSQSKESGEQFF. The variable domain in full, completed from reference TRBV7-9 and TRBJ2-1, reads DTGVSQNPRHKITKRGQNVTFRCDPISEHNRLYWYRQTLGQGPEFLTYFQNEAQLEKSRLLSDRFSAERPKGSFSTLEIQRTEQGDSAMYLCASSLGTSQSKESGEQFFGPGTRLTVL.

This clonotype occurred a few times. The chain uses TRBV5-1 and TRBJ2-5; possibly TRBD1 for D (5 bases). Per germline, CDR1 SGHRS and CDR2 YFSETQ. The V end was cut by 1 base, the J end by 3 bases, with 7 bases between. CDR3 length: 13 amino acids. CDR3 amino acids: CASSLLTEETQYF. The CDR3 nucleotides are TGCGCCAGCAGCTTGTTGACAGAAGAGACCCAGTACTTC.

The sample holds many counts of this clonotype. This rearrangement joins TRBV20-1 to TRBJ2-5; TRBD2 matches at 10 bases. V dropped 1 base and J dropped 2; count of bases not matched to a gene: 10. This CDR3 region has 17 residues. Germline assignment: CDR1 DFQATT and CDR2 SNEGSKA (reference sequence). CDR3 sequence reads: CSARVWGLAGEQETQYF. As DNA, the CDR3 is TGCAGTGCTAGAGTTTGGGGCCTAGCGGGGGAACAAGAGACCCAGTACTTC.

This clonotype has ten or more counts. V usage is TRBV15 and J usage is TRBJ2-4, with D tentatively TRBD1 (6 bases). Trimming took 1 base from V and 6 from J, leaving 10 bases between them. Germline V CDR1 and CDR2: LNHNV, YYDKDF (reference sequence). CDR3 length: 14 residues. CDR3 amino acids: CATSRVKDRNIQYF. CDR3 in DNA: TGTGCCACCAGCAGAGTTAAGGACAGAAACATTCAGTACTTC.

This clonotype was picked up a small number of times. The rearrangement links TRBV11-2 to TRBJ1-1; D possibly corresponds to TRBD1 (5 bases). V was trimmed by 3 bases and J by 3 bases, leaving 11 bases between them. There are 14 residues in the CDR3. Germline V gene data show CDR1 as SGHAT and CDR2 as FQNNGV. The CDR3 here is CASSFVGQDTEAFF. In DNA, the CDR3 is TGTGCCAGCAGCTTTGTGGGGCAGGACACTGAAGCTTTCTTT.

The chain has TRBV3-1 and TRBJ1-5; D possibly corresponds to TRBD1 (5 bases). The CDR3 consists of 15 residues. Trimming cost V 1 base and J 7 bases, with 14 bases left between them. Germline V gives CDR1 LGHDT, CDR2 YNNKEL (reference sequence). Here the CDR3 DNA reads TGTGCCAGCAGCCAAGGAGCCGGGGCCGTCCAGCCCCAGCATTTT. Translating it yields CASSQGAGAVQPQHF.

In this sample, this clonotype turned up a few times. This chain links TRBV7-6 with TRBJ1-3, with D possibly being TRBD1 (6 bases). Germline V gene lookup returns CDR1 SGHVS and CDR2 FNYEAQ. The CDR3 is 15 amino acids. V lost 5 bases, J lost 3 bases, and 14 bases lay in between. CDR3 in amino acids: CASSPWTVNGNTIYF. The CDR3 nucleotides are TGTGCCAGCAGCCCCTGGACAGTGAATGGAAACACCATATATTTT.